One sample yielded the 29 T cell receptor beta chains listed below, sequenced in a study of response to subunit inactivated influenza vaccine. MiXCR, applied by TCRdb to the RT-PCR reads, yields one record per CDR3 protein. Of approximately 480,000 distinct CDR3 sequences in the sample, around 9.9% were seen once. The sample here was PBMCs from blood, taken more than 35 days after vaccination. All receptors derive from a man between 45 and 60 years old who received an inactivated influenza vaccine.

The V gene is TRBV4-1, the J gene TRBJ1-6; D is uncertain. V shed 1 base and J shed 14 bases, with 12 bases lying between them. The CDR3 sequence is 13 residues long. The germline V gene encodes CDR1 MGHRA and CDR2 YSYEKL. CDR3 bases: TGCGCCAGCAGCCAAGTTCTAATTCGGGCCCTCCACTTT. It specifies CASSQVLIRALHF.

In its sample, this clonotype was seen many times. The genes are TRBV2 and TRBJ2-1, with 8 nucleotides matching TRBD2. CDR1 and CDR2 from the germline V gene are SNHLY and FYNNEI. V shed 4 bases and J 2 bases; nucleotides not matched to a gene: 7. The length of the CDR3 is 16 residues. The chain's CDR3 is CASSAGLVTTYNEQFF. CDR3 in DNA: TGTGCCAGCAGTGCGGGACTAGTTACAACCTACAATGAGCAGTTCTTC.

The chain employs TRBV28 and TRBJ2-7; no reliable D call. The ends were cut back, 1 base at V and 2 bases at J, with 6 bases in the middle. The germline gives CDR1 MDHEN, CDR2 SYDVKM. The CDR3 totals 13 residues. The CDR3 is CASSLFSTYEQYF. The CDR3 DNA reads TGTGCCAGCAGTTTATTTAGCACCTACGAGCAGTACTTC.

This clonotype has a handful of counts. The rearrangement joins TRBV6-2 or TRBV6-3 to TRBJ2-7; 9 nucleotides match TRBD1. The trim removed 3 bases at V and 4 bases at J, leaving 4 bases unmatched. Germline V lookup: CDR1 MNHEY, CDR2 SVGEGT. This CDR3 contains 14 residues. CDR3: CASSYRTGVYEQYF. The CDR3 DNA follows: TGTGCCAGCAGTTATCGGACAGGGGTTTACGAGCAGTACTTC.

The chain joins TRBV3-1 to TRBJ2-2; D remains unclear. The germline CDR1 and CDR2 sequences are LGHDT and YNNKEL (reference sequence). V lost 1 base, J lost 6 bases, and 6 bases lay in between. This CDR3 spans 13 amino acids. CDR3 sequence reads: CASSQAPAGELFF. Here the CDR3 DNA reads TGTGCCAGCAGCCAAGCCCCTGCCGGGGAGCTGTTTTTT.

This clonotype has only a few counts. This rearrangement joins TRBV3-1 to TRBJ2-1; TRBD2 aligns across 7 bases. Trimming at V came to 1 base and at J to 1 base, leaving 1 base not matched to a gene. Germline V CDR1 and CDR2: LGHDT, YNNKEL (reference sequence). The CDR3 loop spans 15 amino acids. The DNA of the CDR3 is TGTGCCAGCAGCCAAGGCGGGAGATCCTACAATGAGCAGTTCTTC. Translated, it gives CASSQGGRSYNEQFF.

This clonotype was counted only a few times. This chain connects TRBV28 to TRBJ2-1, with a weak D call TRBD2 (5 bases). Looked up from germline, CDR1 is MDHEN and CDR2 is SYDVKM. The CDR3 contains 15 residues. V shed 4 bases and J shed 4 bases, with 14 bases lying between them. The CDR3 is CASSSFRTGYNEQFF. In DNA, the CDR3 is TGTGCCAGCAGTTCCTTCCGGACTGGATACAATGAGCAGTTCTTC.

The gene calls are TRBV14 and TRBJ2-7; D perhaps matches TRBD2 (5 bases). Trimming shortened V by 10 bases and J by 3 bases, and 10 bases separated the two germline ends. The CDR3 totals 11 residues. CDR1 is SGHDN and CDR2 is FVKESK in the germline V gene. CDR3 sequence: CATGNFYEQYF. As DNA, the CDR3 is TGTGCCACCGGGAATTTCTACGAGCAGTACTTC.

This chain links TRBV5-1 with TRBJ2-3, with TRBD2 identical over 8 bases. CDR3 length: 17 amino acids. Per germline, CDR1 SGHRS and CDR2 YFSETQ. The trim removed 4 bases at V and 0 bases at J, leaving 10 bases unmatched. The CDR3: CASSQGRGASSTDTQYF. In DNA, the CDR3 is TGCGCCAGCAGCCAAGGGCGGGGGGCATCTAGCACAGATACGCAGTATTTT.

This clonotype has a count of ten or more. At one end the junction does not follow the germline gene, possibly because of a read error. The chain joins TRBV7-3 to TRBJ2-3; D tentatively fits TRBD1 or TRBD2 (5 bases each). The CDR3 totals 14 residues. The germline V gene has CDR1 SGHTA and CDR2 FQGTGA. The CDR3 DNA sequence: TGTGCCAGCAGCCCTGGGACCAGCACAAATACGCAGTATTTT. This translates into CASSPGTSTNTQYF.

The chain uses TRBV25-1 and TRBJ1-2, with a weak D call TRBD1 (5 bases). Germline V gives CDR1 MGHDK, CDR2 SYGVNS. This CDR3 has 14 amino acids. The V end lost 3 bases, the J end lost 2 bases, and 10 bases lay between the germline ends. Here the CDR3 DNA reads TGTGCCAGCAGTGATGGCGGGGGAAACTATGGCTACACCTTC. Its translation: CASSDGGGNYGYTF.

In this sample, this clonotype turned up a few times. The chain joins TRBV5-1 to TRBJ2-1; 8 positions match TRBD1. Germline V CDR1 and CDR2: SGHRS, YFSETQ. This CDR3 comprises 15 residues. Losses at the gene ends were 4 bases for V and 3 bases for J; bases not matched to a gene: 6. CDR3 protein: CASSPRGTGYNEQFF. The DNA of the CDR3 is TGCGCCAGCAGCCCCCGGGGGACAGGCTACAATGAGCAGTTCTTC.

This clonotype was counted between two and nine times. CDR3 loop: CATSEGTGSGTEAFF. The CDR3 nucleotides read TGTGCCACCAGTGAGGGAACCGGGAGCGGGACTGAAGCTTTCTTT. The chain uses TRBV24-1 and TRBJ1-1; D unresolved. Trimming pared 4 bases from V and 5 bases from J, leaving 16 bases between. The CDR3 extends over 15 amino acids. Germline-derived CDR1 and CDR2 are KGHDR and SFDVKD.

In this sample, this clonotype turned up a few times. The chain couples TRBV5-1 to TRBJ2-1; unclear D gene. Germline CDR1 and CDR2: SGHRS and YFSETQ. This CDR3 spans 12 amino acids. Trimming left V 1 base short and J 5 bases short, with 4 bases between. The CDR3 sequence: CASSLQDNEQFF. CDR3 in DNA: TGCGCCAGCAGCTTGCAGGACAATGAGCAGTTCTTC.

This clonotype was counted ten times or more. The CDR3 region is CSVVAPEREYRGDEQFF. In DNA form, the CDR3 reads TGCAGCGTTGTAGCACCCGAGCGGGAGTACCGAGGGGATGAGCAGTTCTTC. The V call is TRBV29-1, the J call TRBJ2-1; 8 nucleotides line up with TRBD2. CDR1 is SQVTM and CDR2 is ANQGSEA in the germline V gene. The V segment lost 4 bases and the J segment 8 bases; nucleotides outside the gene matches: 19. The CDR3 spans 17 residues.

J is TRBJ1-6 and V is TRBV28; no clear D gene. The CDR3 loop spans 16 amino acids. The V end was cut by 3 bases, the J end by 0 bases, with 9 bases between. The germline V gene encodes CDR1 MDHEN and CDR2 SYDVKM. CDR3 sequence: CASSFTSSSYNSPLHF. The DNA of the CDR3 is TGTGCCAGCAGTTTTACGTCGAGCTCCTATAATTCACCCCTCCACTTT.

The chain links TRBV3-1 to TRBJ2-5, with 9 bases identical to TRBD2. The germline V gene encodes CDR1 LGHDT and CDR2 YNNKEL (reference sequence). The CDR3 is 15 residues long. J gave up 1 base and V 4 bases, and 4 bases lay outside the gene matches. The CDR3 sequence is CASSLRLAAQETQYF. The CDR3, as DNA: TGTGCCAGCAGCCTCAGACTAGCGGCCCAAGAGACCCAGTACTTC.

This clonotype was seen a few times. The V call is TRBV20-1, the J call TRBJ1-2; maybe TRBD1 (5 bases). The CDR3 extends over 14 amino acids. Trimming took off 6 bases at V and 0 bases at J, with 14 bases between the two ends. The germline CDR1 and CDR2 sequences are DFQATT and SNEGSKA (reference sequence). The CDR3 is CSAPDRRANYGYTF. The CDR3 nucleotides are TGCAGTGCCCCTGACAGACGGGCTAACTATGGCTACACCTTC.

The chain has TRBV3-1 and TRBJ1-1; 10 bases line up with TRBD1. V gave up 1 base and J gave up 1 base; unmatched junction bases: 0. This CDR3 contains 15 residues. Germline V gene sequence: CDR1 LGHDT, CDR2 YNNKEL (reference sequence). The CDR3 loop is CASSQGQGANTEAFF. The CDR3 nucleotides are TGTGCCAGCAGCCAAGGACAGGGGGCGAACACTGAAGCTTTCTTT.

The chain recombines TRBV20-1 with TRBJ2-7; 11 bases match TRBD2. Losses at the gene ends were 5 bases for V and 2 bases for J; bases not matched to a gene: 5. This CDR3 region has 14 residues. Germline V CDR1 and CDR2: DFQATT, SNEGSKA (reference sequence). The CDR3 loop is CSAHGLAGTYEQYF. The CDR3 DNA reads TGCAGTGCTCACGGACTAGCGGGTACCTACGAGCAGTACTTC.

The V and J genes are TRBV6-2 or TRBV6-3 and TRBJ2-7, with unresolved D. The CDR3 is 11 residues long. V was trimmed by 6 bases and J by 5 bases, leaving 8 bases between them. The V gene's germline CDR1 is MNHEY and CDR2 SVGEGT. The CDR3 bases are TGTGCCAGCAGCCACCCCCACGAGCAGTACTTC. As protein: CASSHPHEQYF.

In this sample, this clonotype turned up many times. The rearrangement joins TRBV5-5 to TRBJ2-1; D is uncertain. Germline V gene sequence: CDR1 SGHKS, CDR2 YYEKEE (reference sequence). CDR3 size: 15 residues. Trimming removed 1 base from V and 7 bases from J, with 15 bases in between. The chain's CDR3 is CASSLSPFFENEQFF. The CDR3 DNA is TGTGCCAGCAGCTTGTCCCCTTTCTTTGAGAATGAGCAGTTCTTC.

Only a few counts were recorded for this clonotype. The chain carries TRBV5-1 and TRBJ1-4, with D possibly being TRBD1 (6 bases). V gave up 4 bases and J gave up 0 bases, with 10 bases separating them. CDR3 size: 15 residues. Germline V gene data show CDR1 as SGHRS and CDR2 as YFSETQ. DNA for the CDR3: TGCGCCAGCAGCCCAAAGGGGGCAACTAATGAAAAACTGTTTTTT. Translating it yields CASSPKGATNEKLFF.

This clonotype has a count of ten or more. The chain joins TRBV4-1 to TRBJ2-1, with D hard to call. V gave up 0 bases and J gave up 0 bases, with 12 bases separating them. Germline loops: CDR1 MGHRA, CDR2 YSYEKL. The CDR3 has 17 residues. The CDR3 loop reads CASSQDIGTFSYNEQFF. The DNA for the CDR3 is TGCGCCAGCAGCCAAGATATAGGTACTTTCTCCTACAATGAGCAGTTCTTC.

This clonotype has a count of ten or more. The rearrangement joins TRBV7-2 to TRBJ2-1; weak D call: TRBD2 (6 bases). The CDR3 is 16 residues long. Trimming cost V 5 bases and J 1 base, with 15 bases left between them. Germline CDR1 and CDR2: SGHTA and FQGNSA. DNA of the CDR3: TGTGCCAGCAGCGTGGGACTCCTCCGGTCCTACAATGAGCAGTTCTTC. This gives the protein CASSVGLLRSYNEQFF.

This clonotype was seen only a few times. J is TRBJ2-5 and V is TRBV5-1, with D perhaps matching TRBD2 (6 bases). The CDR3 consists of 17 residues. Germline CDR1 and CDR2: SGHRS and YFSETQ. Between the trimmed V and J ends, which lost 0 bases and 5 bases, there was a span of 20 bases. The CDR3 loop reads CASSLGRGLHSTETQYF. DNA for the CDR3: TGCGCCAGCAGCTTGGGAAGGGGACTCCACAGCACGGAGACCCAGTACTTC.

Ten or more counts support this clonotype. The chain recombines TRBV6-2 or TRBV6-3 with TRBJ2-7; TRBD1 matches 9 bases. V shed 7 bases and J 1 base; nucleotides not matched to a gene: 5. Looked up from germline, CDR1 is MNHEY and CDR2 is SVGEGT. The CDR3 length is 14 residues. The CDR3 spells CASNPGQGSYEQYF. The DNA of the CDR3 is TGTGCCAGCAATCCGGGACAGGGATCCTACGAGCAGTACTTC.

This clonotype was seen more than once but under ten times. The chain recombines TRBV7-2 with TRBJ2-3; D tentatively fits TRBD1 or TRBD2 (6 bases each). There are 15 residues in the CDR3. V shed 3 bases and J shed 5 bases, with 15 bases lying between them. In germline, CDR1 is SGHTA, CDR2 FQGNSA. The CDR3 DNA follows: TGTGCCAGCAGCTTGGATTGGGGGGCCGGAGATACGCAGTATTTT. This sequence encodes CASSLDWGAGDTQYF.

This clonotype appeared many times. The gene calls are TRBV29-1 and TRBJ2-5; D possibly uses TRBD1 or TRBD2 (5 bases each). The V end was cut by 3 bases, the J end by 2 bases, with 10 bases between. In germline, CDR1 is SQVTM, CDR2 ANQGSEA. This CDR3 has 13 residues. CDR3: CSVDHWGQETQYF. CDR3 sequence (DNA): TGCAGCGTTGACCATTGGGGGCAAGAGACCCAGTACTTC.